This record concerns one TCR beta chain sequence. This sample was taken from a study of blood T cell repertoires in COVID-19. TCRdb's copy holds only in-frame clones and misses some; the assay was immunoSEQ multiplex PCR. The data show about 68,000 clones, around 90% seen once. Seattle's cohort entered during active infection and was followed longitudinally. The CDR3 totals 14 residues. Germline V lookup: CDR1 SNHLY, CDR2 FYNNEI. V was cut by 4 bases and J by 9 bases, with 16 bases left in between. J is TRBJ2-1 and V is TRBV2, with a possible D match to TRBD2 (6 bases). The TCR originated in a woman aged 45-59 years with COVID-19, enrolled during active disease. The sequenced sample was peripheral blood. The CDR3 DNA reads as TGTGCCAGCAGTGGGAGGGCCGCGCAAAGTGAGCAGTTCTTC. Protein product: CASSGRAAQSEQFF.